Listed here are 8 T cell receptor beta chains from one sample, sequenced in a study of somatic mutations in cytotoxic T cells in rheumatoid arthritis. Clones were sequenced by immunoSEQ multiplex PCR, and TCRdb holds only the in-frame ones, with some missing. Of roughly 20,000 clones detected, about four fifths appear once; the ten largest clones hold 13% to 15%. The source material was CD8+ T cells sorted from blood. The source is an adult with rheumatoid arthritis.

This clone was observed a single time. CDR3 bases: TGTGCCAGCAGTGAGCGGGAGATCCCCTACAATGAGCAGTTCTTC. This sequence encodes CASSEREIPYNEQFF. The genes are TRBV2 and TRBJ2-1; 7 nucleotides match TRBD2. This CDR3 has 15 amino acids. The germline V gene has CDR1 SNHLY and CDR2 FYNNEI. Trimming at V came to 3 bases and at J to 2 bases, leaving 4 bases not matched to a gene.

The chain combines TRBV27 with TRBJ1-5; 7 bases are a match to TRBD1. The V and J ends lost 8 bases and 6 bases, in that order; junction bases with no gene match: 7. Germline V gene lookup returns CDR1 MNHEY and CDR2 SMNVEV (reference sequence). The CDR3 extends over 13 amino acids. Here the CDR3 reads CASADRVRQPQHF. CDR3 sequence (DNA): TGTGCCAGCGCCGACAGGGTTCGTCAGCCCCAGCATTTT.

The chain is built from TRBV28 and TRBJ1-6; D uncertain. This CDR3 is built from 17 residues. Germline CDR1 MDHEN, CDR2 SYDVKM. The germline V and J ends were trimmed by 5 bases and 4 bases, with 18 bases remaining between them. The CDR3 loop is CASSPLAQAVYNSPLHF. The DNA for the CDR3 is TGTGCCAGCAGTCCCCTTGCCCAGGCAGTTTATAATTCACCCCTCCACTTT.

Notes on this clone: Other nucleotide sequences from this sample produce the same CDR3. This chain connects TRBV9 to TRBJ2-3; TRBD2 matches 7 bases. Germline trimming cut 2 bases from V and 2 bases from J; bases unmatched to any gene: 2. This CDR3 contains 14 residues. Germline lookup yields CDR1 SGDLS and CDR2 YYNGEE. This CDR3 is CASSVSGSTDTQYF. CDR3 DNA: TGTGCCAGCAGCGTTAGCGGGTCCACAGATACGCAGTATTTT. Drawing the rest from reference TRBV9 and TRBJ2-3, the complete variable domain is DSGVTQTPKHLITATGQRVTLRCSPRSGDLSVYWYQQSLDQGLQFLIQYYNGEERAKGNILERFSAQQFPDLHSELNLSSLELGDSALYFCASSVSGSTDTQYFGPGTRLTVL.

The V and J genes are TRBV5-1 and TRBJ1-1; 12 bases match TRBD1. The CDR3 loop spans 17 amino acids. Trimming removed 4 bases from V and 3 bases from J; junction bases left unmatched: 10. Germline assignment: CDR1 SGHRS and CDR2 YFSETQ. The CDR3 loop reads CASSEGTGGGLDTEAFF. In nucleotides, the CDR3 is TGCGCCAGCAGCGAAGGGACAGGGGGCGGATTGGACACTGAAGCTTTCTTT. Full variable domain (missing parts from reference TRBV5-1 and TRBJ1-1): KAGVTQTPRYLIKTRGQQVTLSCSPISGHRSVSWYQQTPGQGLQFLFEYFSETQRNKGNFPGRFSGRQFSNSRSEMNVSTLELGDSALYLCASSEGTGGGLDTEAFFGQGTRLTVV.

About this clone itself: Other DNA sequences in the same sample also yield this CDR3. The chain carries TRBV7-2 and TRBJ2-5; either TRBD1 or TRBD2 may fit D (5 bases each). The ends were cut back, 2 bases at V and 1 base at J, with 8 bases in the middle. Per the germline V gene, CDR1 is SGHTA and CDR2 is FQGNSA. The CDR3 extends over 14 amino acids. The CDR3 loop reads CASSLTGGQETQYF. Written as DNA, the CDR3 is TGTGCCAGCAGCTTAACTGGGGGCCAAGAGACCCAGTACTTC.

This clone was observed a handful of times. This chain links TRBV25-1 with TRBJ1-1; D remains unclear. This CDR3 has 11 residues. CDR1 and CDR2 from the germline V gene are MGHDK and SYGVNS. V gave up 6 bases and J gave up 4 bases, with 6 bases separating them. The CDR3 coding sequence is TGTGCCAGCAGGGAGGTCACTGAAGCTTTCTTT. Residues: CASREVTEAFF.

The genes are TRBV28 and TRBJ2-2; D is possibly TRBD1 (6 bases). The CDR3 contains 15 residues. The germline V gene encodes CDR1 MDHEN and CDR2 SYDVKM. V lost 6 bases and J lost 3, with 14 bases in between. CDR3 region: CASRQGQRDTGELFF. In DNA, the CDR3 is TGTGCCAGCAGGCAAGGACAGCGCGACACCGGGGAGCTGTTTTTT.